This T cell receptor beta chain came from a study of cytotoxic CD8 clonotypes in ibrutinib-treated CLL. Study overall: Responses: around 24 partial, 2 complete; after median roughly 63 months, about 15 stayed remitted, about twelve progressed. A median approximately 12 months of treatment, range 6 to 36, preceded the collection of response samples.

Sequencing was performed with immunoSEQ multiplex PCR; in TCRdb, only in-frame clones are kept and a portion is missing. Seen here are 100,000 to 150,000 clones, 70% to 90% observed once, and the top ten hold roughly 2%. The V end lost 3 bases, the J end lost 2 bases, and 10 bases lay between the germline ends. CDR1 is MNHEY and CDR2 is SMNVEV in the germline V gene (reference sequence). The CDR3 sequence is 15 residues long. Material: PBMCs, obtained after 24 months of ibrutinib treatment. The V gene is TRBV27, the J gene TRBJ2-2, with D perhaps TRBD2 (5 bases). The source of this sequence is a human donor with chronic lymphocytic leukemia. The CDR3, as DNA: TGTGCCAGCAGTTTGGAACGGGGAAACACCGGGGAGCTGTTTTTT. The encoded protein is CASSLERGNTGELFF.